A single sample is the source of the 14 T cell receptor beta chains below, sequenced in a study of OX40 agonist ivuxolimab in advanced cancers. Produced via immunoSEQ multiplex PCR; TCRdb's table is partial and in-frame only. In the table there are under 100,000 clones, 90% of which are singletons. The sequencing here drew on CD4+ or CD8+ T cells sorted from blood, taken in a trial of the OX40 agonist ivuxolimab. The receptor set was obtained from an adult with an advanced solid tumor such as melanoma, head and neck, liver or kidney cancer.

The rearrangement links TRBV15 to TRBJ1-3; possible D gene TRBD1, 5 bases. Germline CDR1 is LNHNV and CDR2 is YYDKDF (reference sequence). The germline V and J ends were trimmed by 2 bases and 3 bases, with 14 bases remaining between them. This CDR3 is built from 16 residues. CDR3 bases: TGTGCCACCAGCAGAACGACAGCCGCGGTTGGAAACACCATATATTTT. This translates into CATSRTTAAVGNTIYF. The full variable domain, with the rest looked up from reference TRBV15 and TRBJ1-3, is DAMVIQNPRYQVTQFGKPVTLSCSQTLNHNVMYWYQQKSSQAPKLLFHYYDKDFNNEADTPDNFQSRRPNTSFCFLDIRSPGLGDTAMYLCATSRTTAAVGNTIYFGEGSWLTVV.

This chain joins TRBV27 and TRBJ2-2, with TRBD1 matching over 9 bases. The CDR3 contains 15 residues. Germline V gene lookup returns CDR1 MNHEY and CDR2 SMNVEV (reference sequence). J lost 5 bases, V lost 6 bases, and 7 bases had no gene match. CDR3 nucleotides: TGTGCCAGCAGGACAGGGGGTACGAGGACCGGGGAGCTGTTTTTT. This gives the protein CASRTGGTRTGELFF.

The genes are TRBV28 and TRBJ2-7, with D perhaps matching TRBD1 (6 bases). V gave up 8 bases and J gave up 3 bases, with 14 bases separating them. Germline V gene lookup returns CDR1 MDHEN and CDR2 SYDVKM. The CDR3 runs to 13 residues. CDR3 bases: TGTGCCAGCCAGACAGGAAACCTCTACGAGCAGTACTTC. It encodes CASQTGNLYEQYF.

V usage is TRBV9 and J usage is TRBJ2-2; TRBD2 matches at 12 bases. Germline V CDR1 and CDR2: SGDLS, YYNGEE. The CDR3 is 18 residues long. The ends lost 0 bases at V and 6 bases at J; junction bases unmatched: 9. CDR3 coding DNA: TGTGCCAGCAGCGTAGCGTCACTAGCGGGGGGAGGCGCCGGGGAGCTGTTTTTT. Translating it yields CASSVASLAGGGAGELFF.

The chain employs TRBV5-6 and TRBJ1-3, with D unresolved. The CDR3 is made up of 14 amino acids. V lost 0 bases to trimming and J lost 1 base, with 5 bases between them. CDR1 is SGHDT and CDR2 is YYEEEE in the germline V gene. The CDR3 region is CASSLVGSGNTIYF. CDR3 DNA sequence: TGTGCCAGCAGCTTGGTGGGGTCTGGAAACACCATATATTTT.

In nucleotides, the CDR3 is TGTGCCAGCACCAACCGAGGGGACGGGACCCAGTACTTC. Encoded protein: CASTNRGDGTQYF. The chain carries TRBV6-5 and TRBJ2-5, with D perhaps TRBD1 or TRBD2 (5 bases each). This CDR3 has 13 amino acids. Per the germline V gene, CDR1 is MNHEY and CDR2 is SVGAGI. V was shortened by 7 bases and J by 7 bases, with 16 bases between the two germline ends.

The chain links TRBV6-5 to TRBJ2-5, with D uncertain. This CDR3 is built from 15 residues. Trimming removed 0 bases at V and 4 bases at J, with 12 bases between. CDR1 and CDR2 (germline): MNHEY, SVGAGI. The CDR3 here is CASSYSIGDRETQYF. The CDR3 coding sequence is TGTGCCAGCAGTTACTCGATAGGTGATCGAGAGACCCAGTACTTC.

This chain uses TRBV9 with TRBJ2-1; TRBD2 aligns across 8 bases. The CDR3 is 19 amino acids. Germline V lookup: CDR1 SGDLS, CDR2 YYNGEE. J lost 6 bases, V lost 4 bases, and 21 bases had no gene match. As DNA, the CDR3 is TGTGCCAGCAGCTCCAGGACTAGCCAGGGCCCTGGGGGGGTCAATGAGCAGTTCTTC. Its translation is CASSSRTSQGPGGVNEQFF.

This clone was recorded a few times. This chain uses TRBV5-1 with TRBJ2-3, with TRBD1 as a possible D gene (6 bases). V was trimmed by 4 bases and J by 0 bases, leaving 9 bases between them. The CDR3 totals 14 residues. From germline, CDR1 is SGHRS and CDR2 YFSETQ. The CDR3 protein is CASSHRASTDTQYF. The DNA of the CDR3 is TGCGCCAGCAGCCACAGGGCCAGCACAGATACGCAGTATTTT.

This clone was observed a single time. This rearrangement joins TRBV18 to TRBJ2-5; perhaps TRBD2 as D (5 bases). With 2 bases removed from V and 9 bases from J, the gap between germline ends came to 19 bases. Germline CDR1 is KGHSH and CDR2 is LQKENI. There are 15 residues in the CDR3. The CDR3 DNA reads as TGTGCCAGCTCACCAGTGGAGGACCGGTCGGTGGCCCAGTACTTC. Its protein product is CASSPVEDRSVAQYF.

The chain couples TRBV28 to TRBJ1-5, with a possible D match to TRBD1 (6 bases). There are 15 residues in the CDR3. Per the germline V gene, CDR1 is MDHEN and CDR2 is SYDVKM. Trimming stripped 2 bases from V and 0 bases from J, with 8 bases between. Here the CDR3 DNA reads TGTGCCAGCAGTTTAGCAGGGGCTAGCAATCAGCCCCAGCATTTT. Encoded protein: CASSLAGASNQPQHF.

The CDR3 spells CASTQGYEQYF. The CDR3 DNA follows: TGTGCCAGCACCCAAGGCTACGAGCAGTACTTC. This rearrangement joins TRBV6-6 to TRBJ2-7; D is undetermined. V dropped 7 bases and J dropped 3 bases, with 7 bases sitting between them. Looked up from germline, CDR1 is MNHNY and CDR2 is SVGAGI (reference sequence). The CDR3 totals 11 residues.

V gene TRBV4-1 combines with J gene TRBJ1-3; D unclear. Looked up from germline, CDR1 is MGHRA and CDR2 is YSYEKL. Trimming took off 1 base at V and 2 bases at J, with 3 bases between the two ends. This CDR3 is built from 13 residues. The CDR3 spells CASSQVPGNTIYF. CDR3 sequence (DNA): TGCGCCAGCAGCCAAGTTCCTGGAAACACCATATATTTT.

The V gene is TRBV19, the J gene TRBJ1-1, with D tentatively TRBD1 (6 bases). The CDR3 has 14 residues. CDR1 LNHDA and CDR2 SQIVND come from the germline V gene (reference sequence). The ends were cut back, 4 bases at V and 4 bases at J, with 13 bases in the middle. DNA for the CDR3: TGTGCCAGTAGTAGACGGACAGCCAGCACTGAAGCTTTCTTT. This codes for CASSRRTASTEAFF.